These 31 T cell receptor beta chains came from one sample sequenced in a study of blood T cell repertoires in COVID-19. Generated by immunoSEQ multiplex PCR, the TCRdb table keeps only in-frame clones and is missing some. Altogether some 490,000 clones are present, about 85% being singletons, with the ten largest covering just over 8%. Input material: PBMCs or T cells enriched from blood (not recorded which). The source of these receptors is a woman aged 60 to 75 who had recovered from COVID-19.

V is TRBV27 and J is TRBJ2-3; D gene unclear. V lost 5 bases and J 2 bases, leaving 8 bases between the germline ends. This CDR3 is 13 amino acids long. Germline-derived CDR1 and CDR2 are MNHEY and SMNVEV (reference sequence). This CDR3 reads CASSSRPTDTQYF. DNA for the CDR3: TGTGCCAGCAGTAGCCGTCCCACAGATACGCAGTATTTT.

The rearrangement links TRBV5-1 to TRBJ2-3; TRBD2 aligns across 16 bases. From germline, CDR1 is SGHRS and CDR2 YFSETQ. This CDR3 contains 16 residues. After removal of 4 bases from V and 5 bases from J, the junction contained 4 bases not matched to a gene. In DNA, the CDR3 is TGCGCCAGCAGCCTCGGGACTAGCGGGGGGGAAGATACGCAGTATTTT. This encodes CASSLGTSGGEDTQYF.

The chain joins TRBV10-3 to TRBJ2-2, with D tentatively TRBD2 (6 bases). Germline CDR1 reads ENHRY; CDR2 reads SYGVKD. With 8 bases removed from V and 2 bases from J, the gap between germline ends came to 12 bases. The CDR3 runs 14 residues. CDR3 in amino acids: CAIGGLRNTGELFF. The CDR3 region has the DNA TGTGCCATCGGGGGACTCCGTAACACCGGGGAGCTGTTTTTT.

This rearrangement joins TRBV7-2 to TRBJ2-1; 12 positions agree with TRBD2. The CDR3 totals 15 residues. J gave up 7 bases and V 3 bases, and 4 bases lay outside the gene matches. Germline CDR1 reads SGHTA; CDR2 reads FQGNSA. The CDR3 DNA sequence: TGTGCCAGCAGCTTGACTAGCGGGGGCCCGAATGAGCAGTTCTTC. As protein: CASSLTSGGPNEQFF.

The chain combines TRBV24-1 with TRBJ2-6; perhaps TRBD1 as D (5 bases). V gave up 4 bases and J gave up 2 bases, with 14 bases separating them. In germline, CDR1 is KGHDR, CDR2 SFDVKD. This CDR3 is built from 17 residues. CDR3 bases: TGTGCCACCAGTGACCCCTCTAGGGGCGCTGGGGCCAACGTCCTGACTTTC. This gives the protein CATSDPSRGAGANVLTF.

This chain links TRBV7-9 with TRBJ1-1; 7 bases agree with TRBD1. V was clipped by 6 bases and J by 5 bases; unmatched bases: 9. Germline V gene lookup returns CDR1 SEHNR and CDR2 FQNEAQ (reference sequence). This CDR3 region has 14 residues. The CDR3 nucleotides read TGTGCCAGCAGTTCGACAGGGTGGGGAACTGAAGCTTTCTTT. Amino acid sequence: CASSSTGWGTEAFF.

The chain recombines TRBV10-1 with TRBJ2-5; TRBD2 matches 7 bases. V shed 2 bases, J shed 5 bases, and the junction held 2 bases outside the gene matches. Per germline, CDR1 WNHNN and CDR2 SYGVQD (reference sequence). The CDR3 runs to 13 residues. The CDR3 DNA reads as TGCGCCAGCAGTGAGCGGGGAGGGGAGACCCAGTACTTC. Translating it yields CASSERGGETQYF.

Written as DNA, the CDR3 is TGTGCCAGCAGCTTAGGGGGACTCGGGGGGACCCAGTACTTC. Encoded protein: CASSLGGLGGTQYF. This chain uses TRBV7-2 with TRBJ2-5; D possibly corresponds to TRBD2 (6 bases). The germline V gene has CDR1 SGHTA and CDR2 FQGNSA. V lost 1 base and J 7 bases, leaving 13 bases between the germline ends. The CDR3 extends over 14 amino acids. Full variable domain (remainder filled in from reference TRBV7-2 and TRBJ2-5): GAGVSQSPSNKVTEKGKDVELRCDPISGHTALYWYRQSLGQGLEFLIYFQGNSAPDKSGLPSDRFSAERTGGSVSTLTIQRTQQEDSAVYLCASSLGGLGGTQYFGPGTRLLVL.

The count of this clone is one. V and J are TRBV14 and TRBJ2-7; D perhaps matches TRBD1 (6 bases). Germline loops: CDR1 SGHDN, CDR2 FVKESK. V was clipped by 1 base and J by 5 bases, with 15 bases between them. The CDR3 length is 15 residues. DNA of the CDR3: TGTGCCAGCAGCCAAGTGGGGGCAGGGGACCACGAGCAGTACTTC. It encodes CASSQVGAGDHEQYF.

The chain has TRBV6-5 and TRBJ1-6; perhaps TRBD1 as D (6 bases). Trimming stripped 7 bases from V and 6 bases from J, with 13 bases between. This CDR3 region has 14 residues. In germline, CDR1 is MNHEY, CDR2 SVGAGI. CDR3 nucleotides: TGTGCCAGCAAGGGGACAACCTCTAATTCACCCCTCCACTTT. It codes for CASKGTTSNSPLHF.

CDR3 residues: CASSRLAFSEQYV. The CDR3 DNA is TGTGCCAGCAGCCGCCTAGCGTTTTCCGAGCAGTACGTC. The gene calls are TRBV12-3 or TRBV12-4 and TRBJ2-7; a weak D match, TRBD2 (6 bases). CDR3 length: 13 amino acids. V lost 6 bases to trimming and J lost 6 bases, with 15 bases between them.

The genes are TRBV11-2 and TRBJ1-2, with a weak D call TRBD1 (6 bases). The CDR3 consists of 15 residues. Trimming left V 3 bases short and J 4 bases short, with 15 bases between. From germline, CDR1 is SGHAT and CDR2 FQNNGV. CDR3 loop: CASSFGEGVSYGYTF. The DNA for the CDR3 is TGTGCCAGCAGCTTTGGAGAGGGGGTATCCTATGGCTACACCTTC.

This clone is labeled as large. The chain carries TRBV9 and TRBJ2-3; D is perhaps TRBD2 (6 bases). With 2 bases removed from V and 1 base from J, the gap between germline ends came to 8 bases. This CDR3 has 14 residues. The germline V gene has CDR1 SGDLS and CDR2 YYNGEE. DNA for the CDR3: TGTGCCAGCAGCGTGGGGGAGGGCACAGATACGCAGTATTTT. As protein: CASSVGEGTDTQYF.

The chain joins TRBV24-1 to TRBJ2-3; 8 nucleotides match TRBD1. Unmatched junction bases numbered 4, after V lost 3 bases and J lost 0 bases. The CDR3 length is 16 residues. Germline values: CDR1 KGHDR, CDR2 SFDVKD. CDR3 protein: CATSDVTGASTDTQYF. The CDR3 DNA reads TGTGCCACCAGTGATGTGACAGGGGCGAGCACAGATACGCAGTATTTT.

This rearrangement joins TRBV11-3 to TRBJ1-2, with a possible D match to TRBD1 (6 bases). Germline lookup yields CDR1 SGHNT and CDR2 YENEEA. The V gene lost 1 base and the J gene lost 2 bases, with 14 bases spanning the gap. There are 16 residues in the CDR3. The CDR3 protein is CASSLVGTGSNYGYTF. Here the CDR3 DNA reads TGTGCCAGCAGCTTAGTTGGAACAGGGTCCAACTATGGCTACACCTTC.

The chain recombines TRBV10-3 with TRBJ1-1, with 8 bases that match TRBD1. Germline CDR1 and CDR2: ENHRY and SYGVKD. The CDR3 contains 14 residues. V was clipped by 5 bases and J by 1 base; unmatched bases: 3. The CDR3, as DNA: TGTGCCATCAGTCTTACAGGGGGGAACACTGAAGCTTTCTTT. Protein sequence: CAISLTGGNTEAFF.

V and J are TRBV7-6 and TRBJ2-1, with D perhaps TRBD1 (7 bases). V gave up 1 base and J gave up 9 bases, with 22 bases separating them. The CDR3 loop spans 17 amino acids. Germline CDR1 and CDR2: SGHVS and FNYEAQ. This CDR3 is CASSLEAEAGGKSEQFF. The CDR3, as DNA: TGTGCCAGCAGCTTAGAGGCCGAGGCAGGGGGGAAGAGTGAGCAGTTCTTC.

This chain joins TRBV28 and TRBJ2-5; the D gene is possibly TRBD1 (5 bases). The germline gives CDR1 MDHEN, CDR2 SYDVKM. V lost 6 bases, J lost 5 bases, and 13 bases lay in between. The CDR3 length is 13 residues. CDR3 protein: CASRGVSLETQYF. CDR3 nucleotide sequence: TGTGCCAGCAGAGGGGTCAGTTTGGAGACCCAGTACTTC. The variable domain in full, completed from reference TRBV28 and TRBJ2-5, reads DVKVTQSSRYLVKRTGEKVFLECVQDMDHENMFWYRQDPGLGLRLIYFSYDVKMKEKGDIPEGYSVSREKKERFSLILESASTNQTSMYLCASRGVSLETQYFGPGTRLLVL.

The chain couples TRBV2 to TRBJ1-1; D gene unclear. The CDR3 totals 13 residues. Per the germline V gene, CDR1 is SNHLY and CDR2 is FYNNEI. Deletions cut 7 bases from V and 1 base from J, with 10 bases between. This CDR3 is CASKFPGNTEAFF. CDR3 coding DNA: TGTGCCAGCAAATTTCCAGGGAACACTGAAGCTTTCTTT.

This clone has more than one count but fewer than ten. The genes are TRBV7-9 and TRBJ1-3; 7 nucleotides line up with TRBD1. V lost 5 bases to trimming and J lost 3 bases; unmatched junction nucleotides: 10. Germline V CDR1 and CDR2: SEHNR, FQNEAQ (reference sequence). The CDR3 is made up of 16 amino acids. Written as DNA, the CDR3 is TGTGCCAGCAGCCCCCCCGGGACAGTTTATGGAAACACCATATATTTT. This codes for CASSPPGTVYGNTIYF.

This clone was seen just once. The rearrangement uses TRBV2 and TRBJ1-2, with 11 bases lining up with TRBD1. This CDR3 contains 14 residues. The trim removed 6 bases at V and 8 bases at J, leaving 8 bases unmatched. The germline V gene encodes CDR1 SNHLY and CDR2 FYNNEI. CDR3 sequence: CASRPGQGVGGYTF. CDR3 nucleotide sequence: TGTGCCAGCAGGCCGGGACAGGGGGTGGGCGGCTACACCTTC.

This chain uses TRBV30 with TRBJ2-3, with TRBD2 matching over 8 bases. The J segment lost 3 bases and the V segment lost 7 bases, leaving 9 bases of the junction unmatched. Germline V gives CDR1 GTSNPN, CDR2 SVGIG (reference sequence). This CDR3 is built from 14 residues. The CDR3 bases are TGTGCCTTAAGGTTCGGCGGGGGGACAGATACGCAGTATTTT. It codes for CALRFGGGTDTQYF.

The chain uses TRBV27 and TRBJ2-3; D unclear. This CDR3 region has 12 residues. Between the trimmed V and J ends, which lost 5 bases and 1 base, there was a span of 4 bases. Germline lookup yields CDR1 MNHEY and CDR2 SMNVEV (reference sequence). The CDR3 nucleotides are TGTGCCAGCAGTCGGGGCACAGATACGCAGTATTTT. It translates to CASSRGTDTQYF.

The V gene is TRBV2, the J gene TRBJ2-7, with D tentatively TRBD1 (6 bases). The CDR3 runs 14 residues. Between the trimmed V and J ends, which lost 6 bases and 4 bases, there was a span of 16 bases. Germline V gene lookup returns CDR1 SNHLY and CDR2 FYNNEI. CDR3 sequence reads: CASSRRTQGYEQYF. The CDR3 region has the DNA TGTGCCAGCAGCCGCCGGACCCAGGGGTACGAGCAGTACTTC. Supplemented by reference TRBV2 and TRBJ2-7, the full variable domain reads EPEVTQTPSHQVTQMGQEVILRCVPISNHLYFYWYRQILGQKVEFLVSFYNNEISEKSEIFDDQFSVERPDGSNFTLKIRSTKLEDSAMYFCASSRRTQGYEQYFGPGTRLTVT.

The gene calls are TRBV28 and TRBJ1-4, with 8 bases fitting TRBD1. The germline V gene has CDR1 MDHEN and CDR2 SYDVKM. The CDR3 runs to 15 residues. Trimming at V came to 4 bases and at J to 3 bases, leaving 4 bases not matched to a gene. This CDR3 is CASSSLTGANEKLFF. CDR3 bases: TGTGCCAGCAGTTCCCTGACAGGGGCTAATGAAAAACTGTTTTTT.

The chain employs TRBV2 and TRBJ1-6; D gene unclear. This CDR3 contains 14 residues. Germline V gene data show CDR1 as SNHLY and CDR2 as FYNNEI. Trimming cost V 2 bases and J 7 bases, with 9 bases left between them. The CDR3 region is CASSEFQVNSPLHF. In DNA form, the CDR3 reads TGTGCCAGCAGTGAATTTCAGGTCAATTCACCCCTCCACTTT.

The V and J genes are TRBV6-6 and TRBJ1-2; the match to TRBD1 covers 11 bases. V lost 4 bases, J lost 7 bases, and 2 bases stayed unmatched. The CDR3 runs to 13 residues. In germline, CDR1 is MNHNY, CDR2 SVGAGI (reference sequence). CDR3 region: CASSWTGGTGYTF. The CDR3 nucleotides read TGTGCCAGCAGTTGGACAGGGGGCACTGGCTACACCTTC.

The rearrangement uses TRBV11-3 and TRBJ1-6, with D perhaps TRBD1 (5 bases). The length of the CDR3 is 15 residues. Germline V lookup: CDR1 SGHNT, CDR2 YENEEA. V was trimmed by 2 bases and J by 4 bases, leaving 9 bases between them. The CDR3 nucleotides are TGTGCCAGCAGCTTACCAGGGACTTATAATTCACCCCTCCACTTT. It specifies CASSLPGTYNSPLHF.

The chain joins TRBV6-2 or TRBV6-3 to TRBJ2-7; TRBD1 might be the D (6 bases). Germline lookup yields CDR1 MNHEY and CDR2 SVGEGT. V shed 2 bases and J shed 7 bases, with 15 bases lying between them. The CDR3 is 14 residues long. DNA for the CDR3: TGTGCCAGCAGTTACCCGCAGGGGTCGGGAGAGCAGTACTTC. It yields the protein CASSYPQGSGEQYF.

The chain carries TRBV7-8 and TRBJ2-5; TRBD1 agrees at 10 bases. The CDR3 has 16 residues. V dropped 5 bases and J dropped 5; count of bases not matched to a gene: 11. In germline, CDR1 is SGHVS, CDR2 FQNEAQ. Written as DNA, the CDR3 is TGTGCCAGCAGCGCAGGACAGGGGGGAATTGGGGAGACCCAGTACTTC. Translated, it gives CASSAGQGGIGETQYF.

The chain combines TRBV5-4 with TRBJ2-7, with 9 bases identical to TRBD2. This CDR3 contains 15 residues. Germline trimming cut 4 bases from V and 7 bases from J; bases unmatched to any gene: 12. Germline V gives CDR1 SGHNT, CDR2 YYREEE (reference sequence). CDR3 coding DNA: TGTGCCAGCAGCCGTCCTGGCGGGGGGGCAAGTGAGCAGTACGTC. Protein sequence: CASSRPGGGASEQYV.